This TCR beta chain emerged from a study of regulatory T cells in long-lasting Graves disease. This CDR3 comprises 15 residues. CDR1 and CDR2 from the germline V gene are GTSNPN and SVGIG (reference sequence). With V trimmed by 1 base and J by 3 bases, 6 bases remained unmatched. Construction of the TCR beta libraries employed iRepertoire HTBI primers in conjunction with Arm-PCR of CDR3 regions. TCRdb called the multiplex PCR reads again in MiXCR, with one record for every CDR3 protein. The sample includes roughly 500,000 distinct CDR3 sequences, about 20% of them seen just once. Study-wide results and caveats: The study found persistent patients shared more public clonotypes (roughly 2,500) than new patients (approximately 870).

With regard to this clonotype: Its matching antigen is unknown.

The time point here: persistent/refractory GD, antithyroid drugs over 5 years with positive TRAb. TCR sequences were obtained from RNA taken from PBMCs. This sample comprised peripheral blood mononuclear cells (PBMCs), obtained when the disease was refractory, from a patient treated with antithyroid drugs. This rearrangement joins TRBV30 to TRBJ1-3; TRBD1 agrees at 7 bases. The TCR was taken from a female donor with Graves disease. The CDR3 DNA follows: TGTGCCTGGAGTGCCTTCGACAGGGTTGGAAACACCATATATTTT. This sequence encodes CAWSAFDRVGNTIYF.